The sequence of this T cell receptor beta chain was determined in a study of vaccination and CD4 T cells after COVID-19. An Oncomine TCR Beta short-read assay was used to sequence the DNA from cultured CD4+ T cells. TCRdb reanalysed the PCR reads using MiXCR and keeps one entry per CDR3 protein. The sample records over 15,000 distinct CDR3 sequences, 72% being singletons. This clonotype has just a few counts. No antigen is known for it. V lost 1 base, J lost 1 base, and 7 bases lay in between. The V gene's germline CDR1 is DFQATT and CDR2 SNEGSKA (reference sequence). The CDR3 sequence is 14 residues long. The treatment is: roughly nine-day PBMC culture with coronavirus spike peptide pools or control peptides (ViraFEST assay).

The chain has TRBV20-1 and TRBJ2-2; D uncertain. Sequencing was done on a sample of CD4+ T cells from blood, cultured in vitro. This receptor was identified in a human donor who had recovered from COVID-19. CDR3 protein: CSARGVMNTGELFF. DNA of the CDR3: TGCAGTGCTAGAGGAGTAATGAACACCGGGGAGCTGTTTTTT.